The clone carrying this TCR beta chain was seen only once. Its antigen is unidentified. Produced via immunoSEQ multiplex PCR; TCRdb's table is partial and in-frame only. This sample has more than 55,000 clones; 80% to 85% occur once, and the top ten carry around 4%. Time point of the sample: week 35, safety follow-up. The vaccine gave 300 ug of a 20-mer mutant IDH1 peptide subcutaneously per dose. The sample originates from a study of a mutant IDH1 vaccine in newly diagnosed glioma. Whole-study context: Investigators started vaccination 4-6 weeks after radiotherapy alone, or with temozolomide cycles. Those enrolled had earlier been treated with radiotherapy, temozolomide, or both, mostly both.

The CDR3 extends over 13 amino acids. Germline V lookup: CDR1 SQVTM, CDR2 ANQGSEA. V gave up 7 bases and J gave up 4 bases, with 13 bases separating them. Points from the study as a whole: Altogether, around 95% of patients exhibited vaccine-induced immune responses. Changes in top peripheral clonotypes did not appear linked to pseudoprogression.

The material was PBMCs, obtained from a glioma patient whose treatment included an IDH1 peptide vaccine. This clonotype was sampled from a man aged 25-45 years with glioma. This chain connects TRBV29-1 to TRBJ2-2; perhaps TRBD2 as D (6 bases). The CDR3 sequence is CSATSGFTGELFF. In nucleotides, the CDR3 is TGCAGCGCGACTAGTGGCTTCACCGGGGAGCTGTTTTTT.